This TCR beta chain was observed in a study of vaccination and CD4 T cells after COVID-19. At the level of the study: In the control cultures, a CEFX pool, an HIV-1 Nef pool, or no peptide was supplied. Study findings and constraints: The median proportion of reactive clones detected only post-vaccination in convalescent patients was around 89%.

Treatment described: roughly 10-day PBMC culture with coronavirus spike peptide pools or control peptides (ViraFEST assay). The V end lost 4 bases, the J end lost 7 bases, and 13 bases lay between the germline ends. Germline CDR1 MNHEY, CDR2 SMNVEV (reference sequence). This CDR3 region has 14 residues. The Oncomine TCR Beta short-read assay sequenced DNA from cultured CD4+ T cells. The authors extracted genomic DNA from cultured CD4+ T cells. In TCRdb, the PCR reads were re-called with MiXCR into one record per CDR3 protein. The sample shows about 14,000 distinct CDR3 sequences, approximately 21% of them seen only once. Details on this clonotype: Its antigen is unidentified.

Sequencing was done on a sample of cultured CD4+ T cells from blood. This sequence joins TRBV27 and TRBJ1-4; D gene unclear. The TCR sequence derives from a human donor with COVID-19. CDR3 sequence (DNA): TGTGCCAGCAGTTACCGCAACACGGTTGAAAAACTGTTTTTT. Translating gives CASSYRNTVEKLFF. The variable domain in full, completed from reference TRBV27 and TRBJ1-4, reads EAQVTQNPRYLITVTGKKLTVTCSQNMNHEYMSWYRQDPGLGLRQIYYSMNVEVTDKGDVPEGYKVSRKEKRNFPLILESPSPNQTSLYFCASSYRNTVEKLFFGSGTQLSVL.